These 27 T cell receptor beta chains were all obtained from the same sample, sequenced in a study of T-cell reconstitution after alpha-beta-depleted transplantation in children. It was with unique molecular identifiers that the TCRbeta library was prepared. TCRdb independently ran MiXCR on the PCR reads; one entry per CDR3 protein. The sample consists of around 700,000 distinct CDR3 sequences, about an eighth of them appearing once. Sequenced material: PBMCs, taken before TCRalphabeta/CD19-depleted stem cell transplant. These receptors came from a girl aged 2 to 10 with congenital amegakaryocytic thrombocytopenia, due to receive a stem cell transplant.

The chain uses TRBV29-1 and TRBJ2-1, with 11 bases fitting TRBD2. With V trimmed by 2 bases and J by 8 bases, 2 bases remained unmatched. Germline V gives CDR1 SQVTM, CDR2 ANQGSEA. The CDR3 runs 13 residues. The CDR3 protein is CSVEIAGGDEQFF. The CDR3 DNA follows: TGCAGCGTTGAAATAGCGGGAGGGGATGAGCAGTTCTTC.

This clonotype was seen a handful of times. This chain uses TRBV7-9 with TRBJ2-5; D is unresolved. Germline loops: CDR1 SEHNR, CDR2 FQNEAQ (reference sequence). The CDR3 totals 14 residues. The V gene lost 3 bases and the J gene lost 0 bases, with 8 bases spanning the gap. The CDR3 is CASSFRQYQETQYF. CDR3 sequence (DNA): TGTGCCAGCAGCTTCCGCCAGTACCAAGAGACCCAGTACTTC. Using reference TRBV7-9 and TRBJ2-5 for the parts outside the CDR3, the full variable domain is DTGVSQNPRHKITKRGQNVTFRCDPISEHNRLYWYRQTLGQGPEFLTYFQNEAQLEKSRLLSDRFSAERPKGSFSTLEIQRTEQGDSAMYLCASSFRQYQETQYFGPGTRLLVL.

This clonotype was counted ten times or more. The chain carries TRBV7-2 and TRBJ2-2; no reliable D call. CDR1 SGHTA and CDR2 FQGNSA come from the germline V gene. Trimming cost V 3 bases and J 9 bases, with 11 bases left between them. The CDR3 contains 13 residues. The CDR3 DNA is TGTGCCAGCAGCTTCGACCCCGGCCGGGAGCTGTTTTTT. This encodes CASSFDPGRELFF.

This clonotype was seen many times. This chain connects TRBV29-1 to TRBJ2-1, with TRBD2 identical over 8 bases. The CDR3 extends over 13 amino acids. V gave up 4 bases and J gave up 6 bases; unmatched junction bases: 5. The V gene's germline CDR1 is SQVTM and CDR2 ANQGSEA. The CDR3 loop is CSVALAGSNEQFF. The CDR3 region has the DNA TGCAGCGTTGCTCTAGCGGGTTCCAATGAGCAGTTCTTC.

This clonotype came up many times. The V gene is TRBV7-9, the J gene TRBJ2-2; a weak D match, TRBD2 (6 bases). The CDR3 covers 16 residues. Trimming took 1 base from V and 1 from J, leaving 10 bases between them. Germline lookup yields CDR1 SEHNR and CDR2 FQNEAQ (reference sequence). The CDR3 DNA is TGTGCCAGCAGCTTAGTGCCGGGGGTGAACACCGGGGAGCTGTTTTTT. The encoded protein is CASSLVPGVNTGELFF.

In this sample, this clonotype turned up many times. The chain recombines TRBV12-3 or TRBV12-4 with TRBJ2-3; D is unclear. V was cut by 5 bases and J by 3 bases, with 15 bases left in between. This CDR3 is 15 amino acids long. The chain's CDR3 is CASSLVLIGTDTQYF. CDR3 DNA sequence: TGTGCCAGCAGTCTAGTTTTAATTGGGACAGATACGCAGTATTTT.

For this clonotype: It is likely a read error, because the conserved phenylalanine at the end of the CDR3 is missing. The V and J genes are TRBV12-3 or TRBV12-4 and TRBJ2-7, with 9 positions matching TRBD2. The CDR3 is 13 residues long. Trimming took 6 bases from V and 7 from J; bases not matched to a gene: 7. Here the CDR3 DNA reads TGTGCCAGCAGGGGAACTAGCGGGTTTGAGCAGTACATC. Residues: CASRGTSGFEQYI.

This clonotype showed up just a few times. The rearrangement links TRBV7-9 to TRBJ1-5; unclear D gene. Trimming stripped 1 base from V and 6 bases from J, with 13 bases between. Germline V gene sequence: CDR1 SEHNR, CDR2 FQNEAQ (reference sequence). The CDR3 has 15 amino acids. The CDR3 region has the DNA TGTGCCAGCAGCTTAGGGCCCCCCCTAAGTCAGCCCCAGCATTTT. Translated: CASSLGPPLSQPQHF. Drawing the rest from reference TRBV7-9 and TRBJ1-5, the complete variable domain is DTGVSQNPRHKITKRGQNVTFRCDPISEHNRLYWYRQTLGQGPEFLTYFQNEAQLEKSRLLSDRFSAERPKGSFSTLEIQRTEQGDSAMYLCASSLGPPLSQPQHFGDGTRLSIL.

The J gene is TRBJ2-7, the V gene TRBV20-1, with 13 nucleotides matching TRBD2. V gave up 6 bases and J gave up 0 bases; unmatched junction bases: 5. The germline V gene has CDR1 DFQATT and CDR2 SNEGSKA (reference sequence). This CDR3 contains 15 residues. The CDR3 loop reads CSAPRTSGSSYEQYF. The CDR3 nucleotides are TGCAGTGCGCCGAGGACTAGCGGGAGCTCCTACGAGCAGTACTTC.

There are a few counts of this clonotype. The chain joins TRBV7-9 to TRBJ1-5, with a tentative D call TRBD1 (6 bases). V gave up 6 bases and J gave up 0 bases, with 12 bases separating them. CDR3 length: 15 residues. CDR1 and CDR2 from the germline V gene are SEHNR and FQNEAQ (reference sequence). In DNA form, the CDR3 reads TGTGCCAGCAGTTCCGCAGGGGATAGCAATCAGCCCCAGCATTTT. Its protein product is CASSSAGDSNQPQHF.

This clonotype has at least ten counts. J is TRBJ2-2 and V is TRBV10-3, with D tentatively TRBD1 or TRBD2 (5 bases each). The V and J ends lost 6 bases and 1 base respectively, with 9 bases between them. The CDR3 covers 14 residues. CDR1 is ENHRY and CDR2 is SYGVKD in the germline V gene. The CDR3 nucleotides read TGTGCCATCAGCGGGACGGTGAACACCGGGGAGCTGTTTTTT. It yields the protein CAISGTVNTGELFF.

The chain combines TRBV5-1 with TRBJ1-1; the match to TRBD1 covers 8 bases. Germline CDR1 SGHRS, CDR2 YFSETQ. Trimming removed 0 bases from V and 3 bases from J; junction bases left unmatched: 4. The CDR3 length is 15 residues. CDR3 DNA: TGCGCCAGCAGCTTGGGACAGGGGATGTACACTGAAGCTTTCTTT. It encodes CASSLGQGMYTEAFF.

There are many counts of this clonotype. The chain couples TRBV28 to TRBJ1-6; perhaps TRBD1 as D (5 bases). The V end was cut by 10 bases, the J end by 8 bases, with 15 bases between. Germline-derived CDR1 and CDR2 are MDHEN and SYDVKM. The CDR3 sequence is 13 residues long. The CDR3: CAISGQGDSPLHF. In nucleotides, the CDR3 is TGTGCCATCTCGGGGCAGGGAGATTCACCCCTCCACTTT.

V gene TRBV6-1 combines with J gene TRBJ2-3; TRBD2 might be the D (5 bases). V dropped 6 bases and J dropped 5 bases, with 24 bases sitting between them. Germline V gene data show CDR1 as MNHNS and CDR2 as SASEGT. CDR3 length: 17 residues. CDR3 coding DNA: TGTGCCAGCAGCCCTCTCTTTGCTAGCAGAATGGGAGATACGCAGTATTTT. Its protein is CASSPLFASRMGDTQYF.

The chain couples TRBV20-1 to TRBJ1-5, with a weak D call TRBD1 (6 bases). CDR1 and CDR2 from the germline V gene are DFQATT and SNEGSKA (reference sequence). The CDR3 extends over 13 amino acids. V shed 3 bases and J shed 4 bases, with 10 bases lying between them. The CDR3 DNA reads as TGCAGTGCTAGTGGACAGACAAATCAGCCCCAGCATTTT. Translating it yields CSASGQTNQPQHF.

At least ten counts were recorded for this clonotype. The chain combines TRBV5-1 with TRBJ2-2; TRBD1 is a possible D gene (5 bases). The CDR3 is 16 residues long. The V gene's germline CDR1 is SGHRS and CDR2 YFSETQ. The ends were cut back, 4 bases at V and 1 base at J, with 14 bases in the middle. This chain's CDR3 is CASSVTGTQNTGELFF. DNA for the CDR3: TGCGCCAGCAGCGTCACAGGAACCCAGAACACCGGGGAGCTGTTTTTT.

This clonotype has just a few counts. This chain connects TRBV20-1 to TRBJ2-1; 7 bases fit TRBD2. This CDR3 has 15 residues. After removal of 2 bases from V and 7 bases from J, the junction contained 11 bases not matched to a gene. The germline V gene encodes CDR1 DFQATT and CDR2 SNEGSKA (reference sequence). The CDR3 spells CSARPWEGPRNEQFF. DNA for the CDR3: TGCAGTGCTAGACCTTGGGAGGGCCCCAGGAATGAGCAGTTCTTC.

V is TRBV5-1 and J is TRBJ2-3; no clear D gene. The CDR3 is 15 residues long. Trimming removed 4 bases at V and 0 bases at J, with 12 bases between. Germline V lookup: CDR1 SGHRS, CDR2 YFSETQ. The CDR3 loop reads CASSLQSDSTDTQYF. CDR3 sequence (DNA): TGCGCCAGCAGCCTCCAGTCGGACAGCACAGATACGCAGTATTTT.

The chain carries TRBV12-3 or TRBV12-4 and TRBJ2-2; the D gene is possibly TRBD1 (6 bases). Trimming stripped 6 bases from V and 4 bases from J, with 12 bases between. There are 14 residues in the CDR3. CDR3 in amino acids: CASSYQGFTGELFF. The CDR3 DNA reads as TGTGCCAGCAGCTACCAGGGGTTCACCGGGGAGCTGTTTTTT.

This clonotype was seen repeatedly, ten times or more. V gene TRBV5-5 combines with J gene TRBJ2-1; 13 positions agree with TRBD2. From germline, CDR1 is SGHKS and CDR2 YYEKEE (reference sequence). The CDR3 consists of 15 residues. V lost 2 bases and J lost 6; bases outside the gene matches: 2. The CDR3 DNA sequence: TGTGCCAGCAGCTTACTAGCGGGAGGGCCCAATGAGCAGTTCTTC. Its protein product is CASSLLAGGPNEQFF.

Note on this clonotype: A single base separates this from a much larger clone, so it may be a read error. It is likely a read error, because the conserved phenylalanine at the end of the CDR3 is missing. The chain recombines TRBV29-1 with TRBJ1-2, with TRBD1 as a possible D gene (5 bases). The germline V gene has CDR1 SQVTM and CDR2 ANQGSEA. Trimming cost V 7 bases and J 1 base, with 19 bases left between them. The CDR3 is 15 residues long. CDR3 region: CSALGGGDGNYGYTL. The CDR3 nucleotides are TGCAGCGCCTTGGGTGGTGGGGACGGTAACTATGGCTACACCTTG.

The table lists this clonotype with many counts. The rearrangement uses TRBV12-3 or TRBV12-4 and TRBJ1-4; 7 nucleotides line up with TRBD1. The CDR3 length is 14 residues. V shed 5 bases, J shed 5 bases, and the junction held 5 bases outside the gene matches. As DNA, the CDR3 is TGTGCCAGCAGTAGACAGGGTTTCAATGAAAAACTGTTTTTT. Amino acids: CASSRQGFNEKLFF.

This clonotype appeared a few times. V is TRBV10-3 and J is TRBJ2-3, with 8 positions matching TRBD2. Germline values: CDR1 ENHRY, CDR2 SYGVKD. The V and J ends lost 0 bases and 5 bases, in that order; junction bases with no gene match: 7. The CDR3 consists of 16 residues. CDR3 nucleotides: TGTGCCATCAGTGAGTCCGCTAGCGGGCCCCTAGATACGCAGTATTTT. It codes for CAISESASGPLDTQYF.

This clonotype was counted ten times or more. The chain combines TRBV29-1 with TRBJ2-1; D is unclear. There are 9 residues in the CDR3. CDR1 is SQVTM, CDR2 ANQGSEA, per germline. V gave up 0 bases and J gave up 13 bases, with 4 bases separating them. As DNA, the CDR3 is TGCAGCGTTGAAGAGGGACAGTTCTTC. This codes for CSVEEGQFF.

CDR3 DNA: TGTGCCATCAGCGGGGGACAGGGGAATTTCTTC. Protein sequence: CAISGGQGNFF. This rearrangement joins TRBV10-3 to TRBJ2-1, with TRBD1 matching 10 bases. V trimming: 6 bases; J trimming: 16 bases; junction bases outside the gene matches: 6. Germline lookup yields CDR1 ENHRY and CDR2 SYGVKD. CDR3 length: 11 amino acids.

V and J are TRBV7-9 and TRBJ2-2, with D possibly matching TRBD2 (6 bases). Germline V gene lookup returns CDR1 SEHNR and CDR2 FQNEAQ (reference sequence). V was shortened by 10 bases and J by 4 bases, with 16 bases between the two germline ends. The CDR3 has 14 residues. CDR3 in DNA: TGTGCCACCCGACCGGGACTTCTCACCGGGGAGCTGTTTTTT. Amino acids: CATRPGLLTGELFF.

This clonotype was detected many times. J is TRBJ2-3 and V is TRBV29-1, with D uncertain. Trimming left V 3 bases short and J 5 bases short, with 15 bases between. The CDR3 runs to 14 residues. From germline, CDR1 is SQVTM and CDR2 ANQGSEA. This CDR3 reads CSVESGQVGDTQYF. As DNA, the CDR3 is TGCAGCGTTGAGTCGGGCCAGGTTGGAGATACGCAGTATTTT.